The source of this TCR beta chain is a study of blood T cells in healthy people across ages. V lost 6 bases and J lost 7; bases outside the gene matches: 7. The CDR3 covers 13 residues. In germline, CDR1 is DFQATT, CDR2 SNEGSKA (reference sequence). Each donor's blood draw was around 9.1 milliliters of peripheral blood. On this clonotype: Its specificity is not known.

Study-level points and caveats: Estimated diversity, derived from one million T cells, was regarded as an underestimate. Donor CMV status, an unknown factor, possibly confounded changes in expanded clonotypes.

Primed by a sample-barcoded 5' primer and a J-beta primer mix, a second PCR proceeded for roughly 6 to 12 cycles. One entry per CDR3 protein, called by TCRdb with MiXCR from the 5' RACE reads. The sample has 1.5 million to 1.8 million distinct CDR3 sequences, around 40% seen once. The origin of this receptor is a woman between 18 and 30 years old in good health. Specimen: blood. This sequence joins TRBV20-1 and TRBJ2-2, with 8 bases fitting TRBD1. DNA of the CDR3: TGCAGTGCAATCAGGGGGCGAGGCGGGGAGCTGTTTTTT. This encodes CSAIRGRGGELFF.